This T cell receptor beta chain originates from a study of T cells in Graves' hyperthyroidism and ophthalmopathy. Whole-study results and caveats: The majority of expanded thyroid clonotypes above 0.001 also appeared in blood.

This CDR3 is built from 14 residues. Germline CDR1 and CDR2: MNHEY and SVGEGT. V dropped 7 bases and J dropped 1 base, with 12 bases sitting between them. Patients were excluded for uncontrolled infection, other autoimmune disease, pregnancy or lactation. Diagnosing involved the use of clinical symptoms, serum thyroxine and TRAb, thyroid ultrasound and orbital computed tomography. This clonotype appeared many times. Its antigen is currently unknown. The CDR3 regions of TCR beta were amplified from RNA transcripts. First-round RT-PCR targeting the TCR CDR3 was performed with the HTBI primer set. TCRdb passed the multiplex PCR reads through MiXCR, listing each CDR3 protein once. The sample has about half a million distinct CDR3 sequences; 15% to 20% are singletons.

The sequence was obtained from a man aged 35 to 55 with Graves' ophthalmopathy. The V call is TRBV6-2 or TRBV6-3, the J call TRBJ2-3; TRBD1 or TRBD2 may be the D gene (6 bases each). Sequences were obtained from blood. The CDR3 region is CASKGGIGTDTQYF. In nucleotides, the CDR3 is TGTGCCAGCAAGGGGGGAATTGGCACAGATACGCAGTATTTT.